This T cell receptor beta chain was recovered during a study of T cell responses to AZD1222 COVID-19 vaccine. This clone was counted a few times. Germline V gene sequence: CDR1 LGHNA, CDR2 YNFKEQ. This CDR3 has 14 amino acids. Deletions cut 1 base from V and 5 bases from J, with 10 bases between. Assay: immunoSEQ multiplex PCR; the TCRdb copy retains only in-frame clones and omits some. The table lists around 120,000 clones, over 75% of them singletons. The TCR was taken from an adult in good health. The chain has TRBV4-2 and TRBJ2-3; D is unclear. Material: peripheral blood, obtained on day 0 of AZD1222 vaccination. Here the CDR3 DNA reads TGTGCCAGCAGCCAAGTTCAGACCCAAGATACGCAGTATTTT. This codes for CASSQVQTQDTQYF.